This T cell receptor beta chain derives from a study of T cells in Graves' hyperthyroidism and ophthalmopathy. Study-wide findings and caveats: Most thyroid clonotypes expanded above 0.001 were also detected in blood.

TCR beta CDR3 regions were amplified from RNA. The primer set for the first-round RT-PCR of the TCR CDR3 was HTBI. TCRdb reprocessed the multiplex PCR reads via MiXCR and lists one record per CDR3 protein. The profile shows under 300,000 distinct CDR3 sequences, around 22% of them singletons. Clinicians diagnosed patients from clinical symptoms, serum thyroxine and TRAb, thyroid ultrasound and orbital computed tomography. The CDR3 is made up of 14 amino acids. Trimming removed 6 bases from V and 4 bases from J, with 16 bases in between. From germline, CDR1 is SNHLY and CDR2 FYNNEI. This clonotype appeared a few times. Its cognate antigen is unknown.

The sequence was collected from a man between 25 and 39 years old with Graves' ophthalmopathy. The chain recombines TRBV2 with TRBJ2-7; D perhaps matches TRBD1 (5 bases). Sequences were obtained from blood. As DNA, the CDR3 is TGTGCCAGCAGGGGGCCTTCACCCCGGTACGAGCAGTACTTC. Its translation: CASRGPSPRYEQYF.